In its sample, the clone carrying this T cell receptor beta chain was seen once. Its antigen remains unknown. Produced via immunoSEQ multiplex PCR; TCRdb's table is partial and in-frame only. The top ten clones hold over 0.9% of a sample with roughly 17,000 clones, about 90% of them seen once. Surgery without prior neoadjuvant therapy was the treatment of the selected pancreatic ductal adenocarcinoma patients. This entry is derived from a study of T cells in pancreatic ductal adenocarcinoma. Study-wide results and limits: Comparisons of tumor and blood clonality may show falsely lower tumor diversity. Blood clonality (roughly 0.067) did not differ significantly from tumor (about 0.11). Compared with tumor, blood showed more total productive templates and around 8-fold more clonotypes. This surgical cohort overrepresents the minority presenting with early-stage disease.

The CDR3 consists of 13 residues. Germline loops: CDR1 SGHAT, CDR2 FQNNGV. Trimming removed 8 bases from V and 5 bases from J, with 15 bases in between. This receptor was taken from a human donor with pancreatic ductal adenocarcinoma. Sequencing was done on a sample of PBMCs. This rearrangement joins TRBV11-2 to TRBJ2-5; D may be TRBD2 (5 bases). This CDR3 is CASGRGRAETQYF. CDR3 DNA sequence: TGTGCCAGCGGTCGCGGGCGGGCGGAGACCCAGTACTTC.